Following are 24 T cell receptor beta chains from one sample sequenced in a study of cytomegalovirus exposure and HLA in healthy donors. The PCR used 60 Vbeta and 13 Jbeta primers. Measured with immunoSEQ multiplex PCR; TCRdb has only the in-frame clones, and not every one. This sample has approximately 240,000 clones; around 80% occur once, and the top ten carry 2.5% to 3.5%. Sequenced: PBMCs. All receptors come from a woman aged 55-69 years in good health and CMV-seropositive.

The count of this clone is one. The junction differs from germline at one of its ends, possibly a read error. V is TRBV4-1 and J is TRBJ2-1; 12 bases map to TRBD1. The CDR3 is 16 amino acids. Germline V gives CDR1 MGHRA, CDR2 YSYEKL. CDR3 sequence reads: CASSQPGTGGYDEQFF. The CDR3 coding sequence is TGCGCCAGCAGCCAACCCGGGACAGGGGGCTACGATGAGCAGTTCTTC.

The chain carries TRBV7-9 and TRBJ1-5, with 9 bases matching TRBD1. The CDR3 spans 15 residues. V shed 0 bases, J shed 5 bases, and the junction held 2 bases outside the gene matches. CDR1 and CDR2 (germline): SEHNR, FQNEAQ (reference sequence). CDR3 loop: CASSLAGQGYQPQHF. CDR3 coding DNA: TGTGCCAGCAGCTTAGCAGGACAGGGGTATCAGCCCCAGCATTTT.

V is TRBV6-5 and J is TRBJ2-7, with 7 bases matching TRBD1. The CDR3 loop spans 12 amino acids. The germline V gene has CDR1 MNHEY and CDR2 SVGAGI. V was pared by 5 bases and J by 5 bases, with 3 bases of the junction left unmatched. The CDR3: CASSLTGNEQYF. CDR3 DNA sequence: TGTGCCAGCAGTCTGACAGGGAACGAGCAGTACTTC.

CDR3 sequence (DNA): TGCGCCACGACAGGGAGCTCTGGAAACACCATATATTTT. Encoded protein: CATTGSSGNTIYF. The V and J genes are TRBV10-2 and TRBJ1-3, with 7 positions matching TRBD1. CDR1 is WSHSY, CDR2 SAAADI, per germline. This CDR3 contains 13 residues. V trimming: 10 bases; J trimming: 0 bases; junction bases outside the gene matches: 3.

V gene TRBV10-3 combines with J gene TRBJ1-2; D gene ambiguous. Germline V gene lookup returns CDR1 ENHRY and CDR2 SYGVKD. CDR3 size: 12 residues. Trimming took 2 bases from V and 4 from J, leaving 5 bases between them. CDR3 sequence reads: CAISEELYGYTF. In nucleotides, the CDR3 is TGTGCCATCAGTGAGGAACTCTATGGCTACACCTTC.

V and J are TRBV30 and TRBJ1-2, with D tentatively TRBD1 (5 bases). Germline lookup yields CDR1 GTSNPN and CDR2 SVGIG (reference sequence). V lost 2 bases to trimming and J lost 1 base, with 14 bases between them. The CDR3 runs to 15 residues. The CDR3 DNA follows: TGTGCCTGGAGTCGGGAGACGGGACGTAACTATGGCTACACCTTC. It codes for CAWSRETGRNYGYTF.

The rearrangement links TRBV5-4 to TRBJ1-6; TRBD1 matches 9 bases. In germline, CDR1 is SGHNT, CDR2 YYREEE (reference sequence). This CDR3 contains 17 residues. With 3 bases clipped from V and 2 bases from J, the junction kept 6 bases outside the gene matches. The CDR3 region is CASSSGTGRTYNSPLHF. The CDR3 nucleotides are TGTGCCAGCAGCTCTGGGACAGGGCGAACCTATAATTCACCCCTCCACTTT. The full variable domain, with the rest looked up from reference TRBV5-4 and TRBJ1-6, is ETGVTQSPTHLIKTRGQQVTLRCSSQSGHNTVSWYQQALGQGPQFIFQYYREEENGRGNFPPRFSGLQFPNYSSELNVNALELDDSALYLCASSSGTGRTYNSPLHFGNGTRLTVT.

The table lists this clone with a count of one. The chain is built from TRBV28 and TRBJ2-7; no clear D. Trimming cost V 8 bases and J 5 bases, with 4 bases left between them. CDR3 length: 9 residues. From germline, CDR1 is MDHEN and CDR2 SYDVKM. CDR3 in DNA: TGTGCCAGCGGCCACGAGCAGTACTTC. Translated, it gives CASGHEQYF. The complete variable domain, with remaining parts taken from reference TRBV28 and TRBJ2-7, reads DVKVTQSSRYLVKRTGEKVFLECVQDMDHENMFWYRQDPGLGLRLIYFSYDVKMKEKGDIPEGYSVSREKKERFSLILESASTNQTSMYLCASGHEQYFGPGTRLTVT.

The chain recombines TRBV10-3 with TRBJ1-3, with 9 positions matching TRBD1. The CDR3 spans 14 residues. The V gene's germline CDR1 is ENHRY and CDR2 SYGVKD. V lost 1 base and J lost 8; bases outside the gene matches: 3. DNA for the CDR3: TGTGCCATCAGTGAGTGGACAGGGGAAGACACCATATATTTT. Its protein product is CAISEWTGEDTIYF.

The rearrangement links TRBV7-4 to TRBJ1-3; D not certain. Per the germline V gene, CDR1 is SGHVT and CDR2 is SQSDAQ. Between the trimmed V and J ends, which lost 0 bases and 0 bases, there was a span of 9 bases. The CDR3 sequence is 16 residues long. For the CDR3, the DNA is TGTGCCAGCAGCTTAGCTGACATGAGCTCTGGAAACACCATATATTTT. It specifies CASSLADMSSGNTIYF.

The chain links TRBV11-2 to TRBJ1-5, with unresolved D. The CDR3 consists of 14 residues. Germline loops: CDR1 SGHAT, CDR2 FQNNGV. V was trimmed by 5 bases and J by 8 bases, leaving 16 bases between them. DNA for the CDR3: TGTGCCAGCAGCACTGACCCGAGGGTTGAGCCCCAGCATTTT. It codes for CASSTDPRVEPQHF.

This sequence joins TRBV15 and TRBJ2-3; D is ambiguous. The CDR3 consists of 15 residues. V lost 0 bases to trimming and J lost 5 bases, with 12 bases between them. CDR1 and CDR2 from the germline V gene are LNHNV and YYDKDF (reference sequence). CDR3 sequence reads: CATSRDTWRGDTQYF. The CDR3 coding sequence is TGTGCCACCAGCAGAGACACCTGGAGAGGAGATACGCAGTATTTT.

The gene calls are TRBV5-1 and TRBJ2-7, with a tentative D call TRBD1 (5 bases). CDR3 length equals 15 residues. V gave up 3 bases and J gave up 0 bases, with 13 bases separating them. Germline V gene sequence: CDR1 SGHRS, CDR2 YFSETQ. CDR3 in DNA: TGCGCCAGCAGCTCCCAGGGCTACAGCTCCTACGAGCAGTACTTC. Translating it yields CASSSQGYSSYEQYF.

The chain combines TRBV10-3 with TRBJ2-7; D is possibly TRBD2 (5 bases). The CDR3 is 13 residues long. In germline, CDR1 is ENHRY, CDR2 SYGVKD. V lost 9 bases to trimming and J lost 1 base, with 13 bases between them. Here the CDR3 reads CAITSGVSYEQYF. The CDR3 DNA reads TGTGCCATAACCTCCGGGGTTTCCTACGAGCAGTACTTC.

The chain combines TRBV6-1 with TRBJ1-4, with 8 bases that match TRBD1. This CDR3 has 13 residues. Germline CDR1 reads MNHNS; CDR2 reads SASEGT. Trimming at V came to 6 bases and at J to 7 bases, leaving 4 bases not matched to a gene. CDR3 bases: TGTGCCAGCAGCGGACAGGGAGGTGAAAAACTGTTTTTT. Its translation is CASSGQGGEKLFF.

The rearrangement joins TRBV18 to TRBJ1-5; D is ambiguous. CDR3 length: 15 amino acids. The V end was cut by 5 bases, the J end by 0 bases, with 11 bases between. In germline, CDR1 is KGHSH, CDR2 LQKENI. The CDR3 DNA reads TGTGCCAGCTCAAAGAGTGTCCTTAGCAATCAGCCCCAGCATTTT. It encodes CASSKSVLSNQPQHF.

This chain connects TRBV9 to TRBJ2-5; possibly TRBD2 for D (5 bases). CDR1 is SGDLS, CDR2 YYNGEE, per germline. Trimming pared 4 bases from V and 5 bases from J, leaving 12 bases between. The CDR3 has 13 amino acids. DNA for the CDR3: TGTGCCAGCAGCCCGATGGACTGGGAGACCCAGTACTTC. Its translation is CASSPMDWETQYF.

This rearrangement joins TRBV7-2 to TRBJ1-2; the D gene is possibly TRBD1 (6 bases). This CDR3 is built from 13 residues. Germline-derived CDR1 and CDR2 are SGHTA and FQGNSA. V was clipped by 6 bases and J by 4 bases, with 12 bases between them. DNA for the CDR3: TGTGCCAGCAGTCAGGACAGCCTCTATGGCTACACCTTC. As protein: CASSQDSLYGYTF.

The chain carries TRBV5-6 and TRBJ2-7; TRBD1 matches at 12 bases. This CDR3 is built from 17 residues. In germline, CDR1 is SGHDT, CDR2 YYEEEE. The trim removed 5 bases at V and 7 bases at J, leaving 16 bases unmatched. The CDR3 region is CASSPGQGAYSTWEQYF. The CDR3 bases are TGTGCCAGCAGTCCGGGACAGGGGGCATATTCTACGTGGGAGCAGTACTTC.

The rearrangement uses TRBV28 and TRBJ1-3; a possible D gene is TRBD1 (6 bases). Germline-derived CDR1 and CDR2 are MDHEN and SYDVKM. V lost 8 bases and J 2 bases, leaving 19 bases between the germline ends. This CDR3 region has 16 residues. This CDR3 is CASRRPTGGPGNTIYF. The CDR3 DNA reads TGTGCCAGCCGCAGACCAACGGGGGGCCCTGGAAACACCATATATTTT.

This rearrangement joins TRBV6-1 to TRBJ1-1, with 8 bases lining up with TRBD1. This CDR3 spans 15 amino acids. The germline gives CDR1 MNHNS, CDR2 SASEGT. The J segment lost 1 base and the V segment lost 8 bases, leaving 9 bases of the junction unmatched. The CDR3 nucleotides are TGTGCCAGCTTCCCATGGGACAGGCCGAACACTGAAGCTTTCTTT. Translated: CASFPWDRPNTEAFF.

The J gene is TRBJ2-2, the V gene TRBV9; 12 positions match TRBD2. The CDR3 sequence is 16 residues long. V shed 1 base, J shed 7 bases, and the junction held 5 bases outside the gene matches. Germline V gene data show CDR1 as SGDLS and CDR2 as YYNGEE. CDR3 sequence reads: CASSVRTSGNVGELFF. Written as DNA, the CDR3 is TGTGCCAGCAGCGTAAGGACTAGCGGGAATGTCGGGGAGCTGTTTTTT.

The J gene is TRBJ1-5, the V gene TRBV6-5, with D hard to call. From germline, CDR1 is MNHEY and CDR2 SVGAGI. Trimming pared 0 bases from V and 2 bases from J, leaving 8 bases between. The CDR3 runs to 15 residues. CDR3: CASSYSNQGNQPQHF. The CDR3 coding sequence is TGTGCCAGCAGTTACTCGAACCAGGGCAATCAGCCCCAGCATTTT.

This chain uses TRBV7-6 with TRBJ2-1; D call uncertain. CDR1 is SGHVS, CDR2 FNYEAQ, per germline. V lost 2 bases to trimming and J lost 1 base, with 9 bases between them. The CDR3 length is 15 residues. The CDR3 region is CASSLQHHSYNEQFF. The CDR3 nucleotides are TGTGCCAGCAGCTTACAACACCATTCCTACAATGAGCAGTTCTTC.